Shown below are 32 T cell receptor beta chains from a single sample sequenced in a study of blood T cells in healthy people across ages. A J-beta primer mix and a sample-barcoded 5' primer were used in a second PCR of about 6 to 12 cycles. TCRdb re-analysed the 5' RACE reads in MiXCR, keeping a single row per CDR3 protein. Here the sample spans 1.5 million to 2 million distinct CDR3 sequences, roughly 50% being singletons. Sequencing was done on a sample of blood. These receptors came from a woman in her forties in good health.

This clonotype showed up just a few times. The chain employs TRBV28 and TRBJ1-2, with TRBD1 matching over 8 bases. The CDR3 covers 12 residues. The germline gives CDR1 MDHEN, CDR2 SYDVKM. With V trimmed by 6 bases and J by 6 bases, 3 bases remained unmatched. CDR3: CASRQGADGYTF. The CDR3 DNA sequence: TGTGCCAGCAGGCAGGGGGCGGATGGCTACACCTTC.

Points on this clonotype: At one boundary the junction diverges from the germline segment, which might be a read error. The chain joins TRBV4-1 to TRBJ2-3; D is uncertain. The germline CDR1 and CDR2 sequences are MGHRA and YSYEKL. The CDR3 loop spans 16 amino acids. CDR3 region: CASSQVPDVSTDTRYF. The CDR3 DNA reads as TGCGCCAGCAGCCAAGTCCCGGACGTTAGCACAGATACGCGGTATTTT.

This clonotype was seen more than once but under ten times. V is TRBV7-6 and J is TRBJ1-2; TRBD1 matches 7 bases. J lost 2 bases, V lost 2 bases, and 5 bases had no gene match. Per germline, CDR1 SGHVS and CDR2 FNYEAQ. The CDR3 is 15 amino acids. This CDR3 is CASSLNRGLNYGYTF. The DNA of the CDR3 is TGTGCCAGCAGCTTAAACAGGGGACTAAACTATGGCTACACCTTC.

The chain couples TRBV12-3 or TRBV12-4 to TRBJ2-1; 9 nucleotides match TRBD1. V lost 6 bases and J lost 15; bases outside the gene matches: 9. This CDR3 spans 12 amino acids. CDR3 DNA sequence: TGTGCCAGCAGGCCTGGACAGGGGCCCCGGTTCTTC. Translating it yields CASRPGQGPRFF.

V is TRBV20-1 and J is TRBJ2-3, with TRBD2 matching 9 bases. The trim removed 5 bases at V and 2 bases at J, leaving 5 bases unmatched. This CDR3 is built from 14 residues. CDR1 and CDR2 from the germline V gene are DFQATT and SNEGSKA (reference sequence). CDR3 DNA: TGCAGTGCTTTTCCTAGCGGGGTCACAGATACGCAGTATTTT. The encoded protein is CSAFPSGVTDTQYF.

V usage is TRBV6-2 or TRBV6-3 and J usage is TRBJ2-7; 7 bases match TRBD2. The CDR3 is 14 amino acids. J gave up 0 bases and V 7 bases, and 6 bases lay outside the gene matches. Germline V CDR1 and CDR2: MNHEY, SVGEGT. The CDR3 loop reads CASIRSGLSYEQYF. CDR3 sequence (DNA): TGTGCCAGCATTCGTAGCGGGCTCTCCTACGAGCAGTACTTC.

In this sample, this clonotype turned up a few times. The chain is built from TRBV7-9 and TRBJ2-1, with D tentatively TRBD1 (7 bases). This CDR3 has 16 amino acids. V lost 9 bases and J 6 bases, leaving 24 bases between the germline ends. Germline V gene data show CDR1 as SEHNR and CDR2 as FQNEAQ (reference sequence). The DNA for the CDR3 is TGTGCCAGAGACTCCCCCGGAGGGGGCCTCGTCAATGAGCAGTTCTTC. Translation: CARDSPGGGLVNEQFF. The whole variable domain, filled in from reference TRBV7-9 and TRBJ2-1, reads DTGVSQNPRHKITKRGQNVTFRCDPISEHNRLYWYRQTLGQGPEFLTYFQNEAQLEKSRLLSDRFSAERPKGSFSTLEIQRTEQGDSAMYLCARDSPGGGLVNEQFFGPGTRLTVL.

CDR3 amino acids: CASSGSLQETQYF. As DNA, the CDR3 is TGTGCCAGCTCAGGGTCGCTTCAAGAGACCCAGTACTTC. This chain connects TRBV18 to TRBJ2-5; D is unresolved. Germline CDR1 is KGHSH and CDR2 is LQKENI. CDR3 length equals 13 residues. Trimming removed 5 bases from V and 2 bases from J, with 9 bases in between.

This clonotype came up a few times. The chain links TRBV6-5 to TRBJ1-2; TRBD1 matches at 9 bases. The CDR3 extends over 14 amino acids. Germline CDR1 MNHEY, CDR2 SVGAGI. The V and J ends lost 6 bases and 7 bases, in that order; junction bases with no gene match: 9. The DNA for the CDR3 is TGTGCCAGCAGAACCGGGACAGGGAAATCTGGCTACACCTTC. Translating it yields CASRTGTGKSGYTF.

The genes are TRBV6-2 or TRBV6-3 and TRBJ2-5, with TRBD2 as a possible D gene (5 bases). Trimming cost V 2 bases and J 4 bases, with 17 bases left between them. Germline CDR1 is MNHEY and CDR2 is SVGEGT. The CDR3 sequence is 16 residues long. The CDR3 reads CASSYGSGLIGETQYF. DNA of the CDR3: TGTGCCAGCAGTTACGGGAGTGGGCTTATTGGAGAGACCCAGTACTTC.

The J gene is TRBJ2-1, the V gene TRBV4-2; D is undetermined. V lost 0 bases and J 13 bases, leaving 19 bases between the germline ends. The CDR3 totals 15 residues. Germline lookup yields CDR1 LGHNA and CDR2 YNFKEQ. The DNA of the CDR3 is TGTGCCAGCAGCCAAGATAGAAATAGACCTTCGTACCAGTTCTTC. Its protein is CASSQDRNRPSYQFF.

The table lists this clonotype with a few counts. The V and J genes are TRBV6-2 or TRBV6-3 and TRBJ2-7; D gene uncertain. The germline CDR1 and CDR2 sequences are MNHEY and SVGEGT. CDR3 size: 12 residues. The V gene lost 3 bases and the J gene lost 3 bases, with 6 bases spanning the gap. The CDR3 bases are TGTGCCAGCAGTTATGAGAGCTACGAGCAGTACTTC. It codes for CASSYESYEQYF.

In its sample, this clonotype was seen once. V gene TRBV4-3 combines with J gene TRBJ2-1; 7 bases match TRBD2. The length of the CDR3 is 13 residues. Germline CDR1 is LGHNA and CDR2 is YSLEER. V shed 1 base and J 9 bases; nucleotides not matched to a gene: 3. CDR3 sequence (DNA): TGCGCCAGCAGCCAAGTGACGGGGGGTGAGCAGTTCTTC. It is translated as CASSQVTGGEQFF.

The chain joins TRBV12-3 or TRBV12-4 to TRBJ1-5, with unresolved D. The CDR3 extends over 13 amino acids. Trimming shortened V by 3 bases and J by 7 bases, and 10 bases separated the two germline ends. CDR3 bases: TGTGCCAGCAGTTTGGGTGAGAAACAGCCCCAGCATTTT. Amino acids: CASSLGEKQPQHF.

The genes are TRBV2 and TRBJ1-2; D may be TRBD1 (5 bases). Germline lookup yields CDR1 SNHLY and CDR2 FYNNEI. Trimming removed 3 bases at V and 8 bases at J, with 16 bases between. The CDR3 runs to 14 residues. CDR3 sequence: CASSEHGALPGYTF. For the CDR3, the DNA is TGTGCCAGCAGTGAGCACGGGGCTCTCCCCGGCTACACCTTC.

V gene TRBV2 combines with J gene TRBJ2-1, with D tentatively TRBD1 (6 bases). Trimming left V 0 bases short and J 4 bases short, with 10 bases between. The CDR3 is 15 residues long. CDR1 is SNHLY, CDR2 FYNNEI, per germline. In DNA, the CDR3 is TGTGCCAGCAGTGAAGCTAGGACAGCTTACAATGAGCAGTTCTTC. Protein product: CASSEARTAYNEQFF. The whole variable domain, remainder taken from reference TRBV2 and TRBJ2-1, is EPEVTQTPSHQVTQMGQEVILRCVPISNHLYFYWYRQILGQKVEFLVSFYNNEISEKSEIFDDQFSVERPDGSNFTLKIRSTKLEDSAMYFCASSEARTAYNEQFFGPGTRLTVL.

J is TRBJ2-7 and V is TRBV6-2 or TRBV6-3; possibly TRBD1 for D (8 bases). Deletions cut 5 bases from V and 5 bases from J, with 19 bases between. This CDR3 contains 15 residues. Germline CDR1 and CDR2: MNHEY and SVGEGT. The CDR3 protein is CASSEGGTGTDEQYF. The CDR3 DNA reads as TGTGCCAGCAGTGAGGGAGGGACAGGAACGGACGAGCAGTACTTC.

J is TRBJ2-7 and V is TRBV20-1; 8 bases line up with TRBD2. The CDR3 spans 14 residues. V shed 3 bases, J shed 0 bases, and the junction held 4 bases outside the gene matches. Germline CDR1 DFQATT, CDR2 SNEGSKA (reference sequence). This chain's CDR3 is CSASRRGDSYEQYF. The CDR3 DNA follows: TGCAGTGCTAGTAGGCGGGGGGACTCCTACGAGCAGTACTTC.

This clonotype was detected only a few times. V and J are TRBV7-2 and TRBJ2-4, with a tentative D call TRBD1 (6 bases). The better agreement between TRBJ2-5 and the DNA end casts doubt on the J call. The CDR3 is 14 amino acids. The germline gives CDR1 SGHTA, CDR2 FQGNSA. The CDR3 region has the DNA TGTGCCAGCAGCGACAGGACCCCGGGGGAGACCCAGTACTTC. Protein sequence: CASSDRTPGETQYF.

This clonotype was counted a few times. The chain recombines TRBV20-1 with TRBJ2-1; D remains ambiguous. V shed 0 bases and J shed 3 bases, with 15 bases lying between them. CDR1 DFQATT and CDR2 SNEGSKA come from the germline V gene (reference sequence). This CDR3 spans 16 amino acids. CDR3 amino acids: CSARDYADLGYNEQFF. In nucleotides, the CDR3 is TGCAGTGCTAGAGACTACGCTGATCTGGGCTACAATGAGCAGTTCTTC.

The chain uses TRBV6-1 and TRBJ2-1; possibly TRBD1 or TRBD2 for D (5 bases each). The germline V gene encodes CDR1 MNHNS and CDR2 SASEGT. V was cut by 7 bases and J by 3 bases, with 16 bases left in between. The CDR3 consists of 15 residues. CDR3 amino acids: CASIESGTRYNEQFF. As DNA, the CDR3 is TGTGCCAGCATCGAGTCCGGGACGCGCTACAATGAGCAGTTCTTC.

This clonotype was seen more than once but under ten times. V usage is TRBV12-3 or TRBV12-4 and J usage is TRBJ2-7; tentative D call: TRBD1 (5 bases). There are 15 residues in the CDR3. The germline V and J ends were trimmed by 6 bases and 7 bases, with 22 bases remaining between them. CDR3 sequence (DNA): TGTGCCAGCAGGCCCGCAGGGTACCCCTACAATGAGCAGTACTTC. This translates into CASRPAGYPYNEQYF.

This clonotype was observed a few times. The J gene is TRBJ2-1, the V gene TRBV28; 8 bases agree with TRBD1. This CDR3 comprises 14 residues. CDR1 and CDR2 (germline): MDHEN, SYDVKM. The V and J ends lost 6 bases and 9 bases, in that order; junction bases with no gene match: 10. CDR3 residues: CASRTGAQIGEQFF. CDR3 in DNA: TGTGCCAGCAGGACAGGGGCTCAGATTGGTGAGCAGTTCTTC.

This clonotype was seen repeatedly, ten times or more. The chain has TRBV15 and TRBJ2-1; 8 bases fit TRBD2. Germline V gene data show CDR1 as LNHNV and CDR2 as YYDKDF (reference sequence). Germline trimming cut 0 bases from V and 0 bases from J; bases unmatched to any gene: 16. The CDR3 extends over 21 amino acids. The CDR3 here is CATSRDPLVSGGPNSYNEQFF. The CDR3 region has the DNA TGTGCCACCAGCAGAGATCCCTTGGTAAGCGGGGGACCTAACTCCTACAATGAGCAGTTCTTC.

There are a few counts of this clonotype. The chain has TRBV20-1 and TRBJ2-7; no firm D call. The V end was cut by 5 bases, the J end by 0 bases, with 11 bases between. CDR3 length equals 13 residues. Germline lookup yields CDR1 DFQATT and CDR2 SNEGSKA (reference sequence). The CDR3 reads CSALPLTSYEQYF. CDR3 sequence (DNA): TGCAGTGCTCTACCTTTGACCTCCTACGAGCAGTACTTC.

CDR3 DNA: TGTGCCATCAGTGAGCCCCACAGGCCACCTGAATTGAACACTGAAGCTTTCTTT. It specifies CAISEPHRPPELNTEAFF. This chain uses TRBV10-3 with TRBJ1-1; tentative D call: TRBD1 (5 bases). CDR1 is ENHRY and CDR2 is SYGVKD in the germline V gene. Trimming took off 2 bases at V and 0 bases at J, with 19 bases between the two ends. CDR3 length: 18 residues.

This sequence joins TRBV6-2 or TRBV6-3 and TRBJ2-1, with D tentatively TRBD2 (6 bases). Germline-derived CDR1 and CDR2 are MNHEY and SVGEGT. CDR3 size: 14 residues. With 8 bases removed from V and 4 bases from J, the gap between germline ends came to 15 bases. CDR3 DNA sequence: TGTGCCAGCCTGGACCCCGGAGGGTACAATGAGCAGTTCTTC. Encoded protein: CASLDPGGYNEQFF.

J is TRBJ2-1 and V is TRBV11-2, with D unresolved. Looked up from germline, CDR1 is SGHAT and CDR2 is FQNNGV. The CDR3 spans 14 residues. Trimming removed 5 bases from V and 7 bases from J, with 15 bases in between. The CDR3 region is CASSVPRGVNEQFF. For the CDR3, the DNA is TGTGCCAGCAGCGTACCCCGTGGGGTGAATGAGCAGTTCTTC.

The genes are TRBV25-1 and TRBJ1-6; TRBD1 matches at 9 bases. Losses at the gene ends were 3 bases for V and 8 bases for J; bases not matched to a gene: 8. In germline, CDR1 is MGHDK, CDR2 SYGVNS. This CDR3 region has 16 residues. CDR3 bases: TGTGCCAGCAGTGATTGGGGGGGACAGGGAGATTCACCCCTCCACTTT. Residues: CASSDWGGQGDSPLHF.

This clonotype was recorded many times. The gene calls are TRBV15 and TRBJ2-7; D perhaps matches TRBD2 (5 bases). Germline V CDR1 and CDR2: LNHNV, YYDKDF (reference sequence). V lost 0 bases to trimming and J lost 2 bases, with 11 bases between them. This CDR3 has 15 amino acids. For the CDR3, the DNA is TGTGCCACCAGCAGAGATCCGGGGATCACCTACGAGCAGTACTTC. It specifies CATSRDPGITYEQYF.

The genes are TRBV19 and TRBJ2-5, with TRBD2 as a possible D gene (5 bases). Trimming took 5 bases from V and 2 from J, leaving 12 bases between them. Germline values: CDR1 LNHDA, CDR2 SQIVND (reference sequence). The CDR3 has 14 amino acids. CDR3 loop: CASSPLDTQETQYF. DNA of the CDR3: TGTGCCAGTAGTCCACTAGATACGCAAGAGACCCAGTACTTC.

This clonotype was observed a few times. This sequence joins TRBV20-1 and TRBJ1-5; D remains unclear. The germline gives CDR1 DFQATT, CDR2 SNEGSKA (reference sequence). V lost 7 bases and J lost 0, with 10 bases in between. The CDR3 is 13 amino acids. In DNA, the CDR3 is TGCAGTGTTAAGACACCTAGCAATCAGCCCCAGCATTTT. Translating it yields CSVKTPSNQPQHF.